Described below is a single T cell receptor (beta chain) sequence and its context. Its antigen remains unknown. CDR1 is LNHDA, CDR2 SQIVND, per germline (reference sequence). The CDR3 loop spans 16 amino acids. V was clipped by 7 bases and J by 4 bases, with 21 bases between them. The sample is drawn from a study of cytomegalovirus exposure and HLA in healthy donors. Points from the study as a whole: Links to common viral pathogens appeared, in a later analysis, for several of the most significant clusters. In a later analysis, a missense DCLRE1C variant was linked to TCR beta V- and J-gene trimming.

PCR employed 60 Vbeta and 13 Jbeta primers. The data were produced by immunoSEQ multiplex PCR, yet TCRdb's version contains in-frame clones alone and is incomplete. The sample yields about 130,000 clones, 75% to 85% seen once. At sampling all donors were nominally healthy, likely with unrecorded immune exposures. The rearrangement links TRBV19 to TRBJ2-3; D ambiguous. The sequenced sample consisted of PBMCs. This clonotype was sampled from a woman aged 40 to 49 in good health and CMV-seropositive. The CDR3 coding sequence is TGTGCCAGTACCCTAGAGGTAGGAGCCTTCTCAGATACGCAGTATTTT. This encodes CASTLEVGAFSDTQYF.